These 17 T cell receptor beta chains share one sample of origin, sequenced in a study of CD8 T cells in Susac syndrome. Reverse transcription of roughly 0.45 to 1 ug RNA was performed with random hexamers. A single record per CDR3 protein comes from TCRdb applying MiXCR to the immunoSEQ multiplex PCR reads. The data show more than 75,000 distinct CDR3 sequences, with over 80% seen just once and roughly 0.3% held by the top ten. Sequencing was carried out using CD8+ T cells from PBMCs. Every receptor here comes from a human donor in good health.

The rearrangement uses TRBV19 and TRBJ1-6; D is unresolved. The germline gives CDR1 LNHDA, CDR2 SQIVND (reference sequence). The V end lost 3 bases, the J end lost 9 bases, and 15 bases lay between the germline ends. The CDR3 runs to 15 residues. CDR3 sequence reads: CASSISSGTSSPLHF. CDR3 in DNA: TGTGCCAGTAGTATCTCGTCGGGTACGAGTTCACCCCTCCACTTT.

This clonotype was picked up one time. The chain carries TRBV9 and TRBJ2-1; D call uncertain. The CDR3 sequence is 14 residues long. The V gene lost 1 base and the J gene lost 6 bases, with 11 bases spanning the gap. The V gene's germline CDR1 is SGDLS and CDR2 YYNGEE. The CDR3 protein is CASSVSGSTNEQFF. CDR3 DNA sequence: TGTGCCAGCAGCGTAAGTGGCTCCACCAATGAGCAGTTCTTC.

V is TRBV5-6 and J is TRBJ1-1; D unresolved. This CDR3 has 12 amino acids. Germline V gene lookup returns CDR1 SGHDT and CDR2 YYEEEE. V lost 0 bases to trimming and J lost 4 bases, with 4 bases between them. The CDR3 DNA follows: TGTGCCAGCAGCTTGGGGGCCACTGAAGCTTTCTTT. It codes for CASSLGATEAFF.

The V gene is TRBV20-1, the J gene TRBJ2-7; 7 positions match TRBD1. The V gene's germline CDR1 is DFQATT and CDR2 SNEGSKA (reference sequence). The CDR3 has 12 amino acids. V lost 3 bases, J lost 2 bases, and 1 base stayed unmatched. CDR3 in amino acids: CSARGQTYEQYF. The CDR3 DNA follows: TGCAGTGCTAGGGGACAGACCTACGAGCAGTACTTC.

This chain joins TRBV3-1 and TRBJ2-5; D gene unclear. The CDR3 contains 16 residues. Per the germline V gene, CDR1 is LGHDT and CDR2 is YNNKEL (reference sequence). V was shortened by 0 bases and J by 1 base, with 12 bases between the two germline ends. CDR3 protein: CASSQDTYAAQETQYF. DNA of the CDR3: TGTGCCAGCAGCCAAGATACTTACGCCGCCCAAGAGACCCAGTACTTC.

V and J are TRBV7-2 and TRBJ2-7; D gene ambiguous. Germline V gives CDR1 SGHTA, CDR2 FQGNSA. V dropped 5 bases and J dropped 3 bases, with 8 bases sitting between them. The CDR3 length is 12 residues. CDR3 sequence (DNA): TGTGCCAGCAGCCCCGGTGACTACGAGCAGTACTTC. It translates to CASSPGDYEQYF.

This clonotype was observed a single time. The J gene is TRBJ1-1, the V gene TRBV29-1; possible D gene TRBD1, 5 bases. This CDR3 contains 15 residues. Trimming pared 7 bases from V and 4 bases from J, leaving 22 bases between. The germline CDR1 and CDR2 sequences are SQVTM and ANQGSEA. CDR3 DNA sequence: TGCAGCGCGGTCAGGGAACGCCCACGGGGCACTGAAGCTTTCTTT. It specifies CSAVRERPRGTEAFF.

The CDR3 here is CASSQATGTDWESGANVLTF. The CDR3 bases are TGTGCCAGCAGCCAAGCAACCGGGACAGATTGGGAATCTGGGGCCAACGTCCTGACTTTC. The chain recombines TRBV3-1 with TRBJ2-6; TRBD1 matches at 7 bases. Germline CDR1 reads LGHDT; CDR2 reads YNNKEL (reference sequence). The length of the CDR3 is 20 residues. Trimming took 1 base from V and 1 from J; bases not matched to a gene: 13.

J is TRBJ2-2 and V is TRBV6-4; D possibly corresponds to TRBD1 (5 bases). Germline-derived CDR1 and CDR2 are MRHNA and SNTAGT. V was clipped by 2 bases and J by 4 bases, with 5 bases between them. The CDR3 consists of 13 residues. CDR3 bases: TGTGCCAGCAGTGACAGGGGCACCGGGGAGCTGTTTTTT. Encoded protein: CASSDRGTGELFF.

The chain employs TRBV6-1 and TRBJ2-3; 9 bases are shared with TRBD2. Germline V gives CDR1 MNHNS, CDR2 SASEGT. This CDR3 spans 16 amino acids. Trimming removed 2 bases from V and 0 bases from J; junction bases left unmatched: 3. CDR3 DNA sequence: TGTGCCAGCAGTGAATCAAGCGGGGGGAGCACAGATACGCAGTATTTT. Protein sequence: CASSESSGGSTDTQYF.

The chain recombines TRBV9 with TRBJ1-1; D not resolved. This CDR3 is built from 15 residues. Germline V lookup: CDR1 SGDLS, CDR2 YYNGEE. V was shortened by 0 bases and J by 5 bases, with 14 bases between the two germline ends. As DNA, the CDR3 is TGTGCCAGCAGCGTAGTTGTGAAGGTGGATACTGAAGCTTTCTTT. Encoded protein: CASSVVVKVDTEAFF.

The chain is built from TRBV25-1 and TRBJ1-2; D is uncertain. The CDR3 spans 13 residues. V was clipped by 4 bases and J by 0 bases, with 6 bases between them. Germline lookup yields CDR1 MGHDK and CDR2 SYGVNS. The DNA of the CDR3 is TGTGCCAGCAGTGGCGGATCTAACTATGGCTACACCTTC. Residues: CASSGGSNYGYTF.

The chain recombines TRBV4-1 with TRBJ1-2; no reliable D call. The CDR3 spans 15 residues. V lost 1 base and J lost 4, with 13 bases in between. Germline CDR1 and CDR2: MGHRA and YSYEKL. CDR3: CASSQVPSGIYGYTF. CDR3 nucleotide sequence: TGCGCCAGCAGCCAAGTCCCGTCGGGGATCTATGGCTACACCTTC.

This clonotype appeared once. This sequence joins TRBV10-3 and TRBJ2-1, with 9 bases aligning to TRBD1. This CDR3 comprises 15 residues. V shed 0 bases and J 5 bases; nucleotides not matched to a gene: 2. CDR1 ENHRY and CDR2 SYGVKD come from the germline V gene. CDR3 sequence (DNA): TGTGCCATCAGTGAGTCCGGGACAGGGAACAATGAGCAGTTCTTC. Translating gives CAISESGTGNNEQFF.

V usage is TRBV20-1 and J usage is TRBJ2-1, with 8 bases fitting TRBD1. Germline-derived CDR1 and CDR2 are DFQATT and SNEGSKA (reference sequence). J gave up 0 bases and V 4 bases, and 2 bases lay outside the gene matches. The CDR3 covers 14 residues. CDR3 in amino acids: CSAIDRGSYNEQFF. CDR3 DNA sequence: TGCAGTGCTATAGACAGGGGCTCCTACAATGAGCAGTTCTTC.

In regard to this clonotype: One end of the junction varies from germline; a read error may be responsible. The chain uses TRBV9 and TRBJ2-3; D might be TRBD1 or TRBD2, each matching 5 bases. This CDR3 is 9 amino acids long. Germline CDR1 SGDLS, CDR2 YYNGEE. The CDR3 bases are TGTGCCAGCAGCTCCCAGGGAGATTTT. Amino acid sequence: CASSSQGDF.

This chain uses TRBV29-1 with TRBJ1-4; D may be TRBD1 (5 bases). In germline, CDR1 is SQVTM, CDR2 ANQGSEA. This CDR3 is built from 13 residues. V was cut by 6 bases and J by 10 bases, with 18 bases left in between. CDR3 bases: TGCAGCGTCCGAGGCAGGGAGGGGCGAAAACTGTTTTTT. It translates to CSVRGREGRKLFF.